This passage covers 14 T cell receptor beta chains from one sample sequenced in a study of blood T cell repertoires in COVID-19. Assay used: immunoSEQ multiplex PCR; TCRdb lists only in-frame clones, some missing. The repertoire holds 55,000 to 65,000 clones, with approximately 88% as singletons. The sample consisted of peripheral blood. The receptor set was obtained from a man aged 30 to 45 with COVID-19, enrolled during active disease.

This clone was counted a single time. The chain is built from TRBV27 and TRBJ2-7; weak D call: TRBD2 (6 bases). This CDR3 spans 13 amino acids. Trimming removed 6 bases from V and 0 bases from J, with 9 bases in between. Looked up from germline, CDR1 is MNHEY and CDR2 is SMNVEV (reference sequence). CDR3 DNA: TGTGCCAGCAGGGGGACTGCCTCCTACGAGCAGTACTTC. Its protein product is CASRGTASYEQYF.

The chain joins TRBV2 to TRBJ1-1; perhaps TRBD1 as D (6 bases). V lost 7 bases, J lost 2 bases, and 11 bases lay in between. The CDR3 is 13 amino acids. Germline CDR1 is SNHLY and CDR2 is FYNNEI. CDR3 sequence: CASKKQGNTEAFF. The CDR3 coding sequence is TGTGCCAGCAAGAAACAGGGTAACACTGAAGCTTTCTTT.

Only one count was recorded for this clone. The rearrangement joins TRBV5-4 to TRBJ1-5, with D tentatively TRBD1 (5 bases). Germline lookup yields CDR1 SGHNT and CDR2 YYREEE (reference sequence). V lost 2 bases, J lost 1 base, and 7 bases lay in between. The CDR3 length is 14 residues. As DNA, the CDR3 is TGTGCCAGCAGCTTAGACAGAAGCAATCAGCCCCAGCATTTT. Its translation: CASSLDRSNQPQHF.

The chain has TRBV25-1 and TRBJ1-5, with D tentatively TRBD1 (6 bases). This CDR3 has 14 amino acids. CDR1 and CDR2 from the germline V gene are MGHDK and SYGVNS. V was trimmed by 6 bases and J by 9 bases, leaving 18 bases between them. CDR3 sequence: CASSAEGGGRPQHF. The CDR3 DNA follows: TGTGCCAGCAGCGCCGAGGGCGGGGGCCGGCCCCAGCATTTT.

The chain recombines TRBV30 with TRBJ1-6; weak D call: TRBD1 (6 bases). CDR1 and CDR2 (germline): GTSNPN, SVGIG (reference sequence). CDR3 length: 15 amino acids. The ends were cut back, 3 bases at V and 5 bases at J, with 14 bases in the middle. CDR3 loop: CAWRSGQMDNSPLHF. CDR3 DNA sequence: TGTGCCTGGAGGTCGGGACAAATGGATAATTCACCCCTCCACTTT.

This rearrangement joins TRBV6-5 to TRBJ2-1, with 9 bases matching TRBD2. Germline-derived CDR1 and CDR2 are MNHEY and SVGAGI. The CDR3 totals 15 residues. The V and J ends lost 5 bases and 1 base, in that order; junction bases with no gene match: 3. The DNA of the CDR3 is TGTGCCAGCAGTCAGACTAGCGGTTCCTACAATGAGCAGTTCTTC. Translated: CASSQTSGSYNEQFF.

The chain combines TRBV9 with TRBJ2-7, with 10 nucleotides matching TRBD2. The CDR3 loop spans 15 amino acids. V dropped 6 bases and J dropped 2; count of bases not matched to a gene: 8. Germline CDR1 and CDR2: SGDLS and YYNGEE. The CDR3 spells CASTPSGSPTYEQYF. The CDR3 coding sequence is TGTGCCAGCACCCCTAGCGGGAGTCCAACCTACGAGCAGTACTTC.

This clone was detected only once. V and J are TRBV6-4 and TRBJ2-3; TRBD1 might be the D (6 bases). This CDR3 comprises 14 residues. CDR1 and CDR2 from the germline V gene are MRHNA and SNTAGT. V shed 5 bases and J shed 0 bases, with 9 bases lying between them. The CDR3 region is CASSIGGSTDTQYF. CDR3 sequence (DNA): TGTGCCAGCAGTATAGGGGGTAGCACAGATACGCAGTATTTT.

This chain links TRBV25-1 with TRBJ2-1; D may be TRBD2 (6 bases). This CDR3 comprises 18 residues. Germline CDR1 reads MGHDK; CDR2 reads SYGVNS. Trimming took off 1 base at V and 4 bases at J, with 20 bases between the two ends. The CDR3 sequence is CASSESGSVSGTYNEQFF. The CDR3 DNA reads as TGTGCCAGCAGTGAATCAGGGTCGGTTAGCGGAACATACAATGAGCAGTTCTTC.

This chain connects TRBV5-1 to TRBJ1-1; D uncertain. Trimming cost V 4 bases and J 9 bases, with 19 bases left between them. Germline V gene sequence: CDR1 SGHRS, CDR2 YFSETQ. There are 14 residues in the CDR3. The CDR3 protein is CASSPGTVSAQAFF. The CDR3 coding sequence is TGCGCCAGCAGCCCCGGAACAGTTTCCGCTCAAGCTTTCTTT.

The chain recombines TRBV5-6 with TRBJ1-5; D gene ambiguous. V dropped 4 bases and J dropped 4 bases, with 12 bases sitting between them. The CDR3 has 14 amino acids. Germline assignment: CDR1 SGHDT and CDR2 YYEEEE. The CDR3 DNA reads as TGTGCCAGCAGCCCCCGGAGAACTAATCAGCCCCAGCATTTT. It specifies CASSPRRTNQPQHF.

The chain employs TRBV28 and TRBJ2-7; TRBD1 matches 8 bases. V lost 6 bases, J lost 4 bases, and 11 bases stayed unmatched. The CDR3 extends over 15 amino acids. CDR1 is MDHEN and CDR2 is SYDVKM in the germline V gene. The CDR3 DNA sequence: TGTGCCAGCAGCTATCAGGGGGCTAAATTTTACGAGCAGTACTTC. This gives the protein CASSYQGAKFYEQYF.

The chain has TRBV6-4 and TRBJ1-3; unclear D gene. Trimming removed 0 bases from V and 0 bases from J, with 9 bases in between. CDR1 and CDR2 from the germline V gene are MRHNA and SNTAGT. This CDR3 is built from 16 residues. Here the CDR3 reads CASSDSPESSGNTIYF. The CDR3 bases are TGTGCCAGCAGTGACTCGCCGGAGAGCTCTGGAAACACCATATATTTT.

This clone has only a few counts. This rearrangement joins TRBV27 to TRBJ1-6; 8 bases align to TRBD1. Germline CDR1 MNHEY, CDR2 SMNVEV (reference sequence). The V and J ends lost 4 bases and 2 bases, in that order; junction bases with no gene match: 4. The CDR3 contains 16 residues. CDR3 in DNA: TGTGCCAGCAGTTCTCAGGGGGCGCCCTATAATTCACCCCTCCACTTT. This gives the protein CASSSQGAPYNSPLHF.